This section outlines one T cell receptor beta chain sequence together with its context. The record originates from a study of T cell repertoires in cytomegalovirus infection. TCRdb redid the calling of the reads with MiXCR, one entry per CDR3 protein. This table holds about 530,000 distinct CDR3 sequences, approximately 26% found once. This CDR3 has 13 amino acids. V lost 5 bases and J lost 7, with 12 bases in between. Looked up from germline, CDR1 is SEHNR and CDR2 is FQNEAQ (reference sequence). The V and J genes are TRBV7-9 and TRBJ2-4; either TRBD1 or TRBD2 may supply D (6 bases each). The sequencing input was PBMCs. The clonotype comes from a human donor in good health (CMV status not recorded). Some clones in this sample may be carry-over from other donors' samples. The CDR3 bases are TGTGCCAGCAGCGAACAGGGACTTAACATTCAGTACTTC. It encodes CASSEQGLNIQYF.